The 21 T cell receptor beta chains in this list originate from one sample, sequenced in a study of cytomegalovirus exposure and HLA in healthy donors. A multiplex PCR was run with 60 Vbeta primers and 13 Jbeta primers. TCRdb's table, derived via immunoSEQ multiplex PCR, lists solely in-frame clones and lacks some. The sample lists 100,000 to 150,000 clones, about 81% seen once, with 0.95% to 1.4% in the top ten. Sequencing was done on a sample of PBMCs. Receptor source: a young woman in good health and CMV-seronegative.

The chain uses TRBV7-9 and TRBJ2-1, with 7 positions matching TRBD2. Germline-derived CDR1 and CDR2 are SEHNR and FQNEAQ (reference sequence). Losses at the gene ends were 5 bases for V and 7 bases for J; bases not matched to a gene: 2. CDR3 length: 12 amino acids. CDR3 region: CASSPGGNEQFF. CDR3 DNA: TGTGCCAGCAGCCCGGGGGGTAATGAGCAGTTCTTC. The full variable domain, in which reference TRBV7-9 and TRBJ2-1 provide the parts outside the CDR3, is DTGVSQNPRHKITKRGQNVTFRCDPISEHNRLYWYRQTLGQGPEFLTYFQNEAQLEKSRLLSDRFSAERPKGSFSTLEIQRTEQGDSAMYLCASSPGGNEQFFGPGTRLTVL.

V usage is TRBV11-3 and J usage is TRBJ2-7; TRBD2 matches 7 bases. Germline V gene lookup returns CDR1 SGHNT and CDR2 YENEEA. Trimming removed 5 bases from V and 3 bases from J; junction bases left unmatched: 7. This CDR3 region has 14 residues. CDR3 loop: CASSPGEGFYEQYF. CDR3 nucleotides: TGTGCCAGCAGCCCCGGGGAGGGGTTCTACGAGCAGTACTTC.

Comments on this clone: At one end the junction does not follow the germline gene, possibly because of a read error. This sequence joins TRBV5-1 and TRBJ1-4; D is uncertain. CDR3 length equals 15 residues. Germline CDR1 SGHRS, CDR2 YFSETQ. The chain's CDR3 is CAGSLGGQTNEKLFF. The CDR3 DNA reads TGCGCCGGCAGCTTGGGTGGGCAAACTAATGAAAAACTGTTTTTT.

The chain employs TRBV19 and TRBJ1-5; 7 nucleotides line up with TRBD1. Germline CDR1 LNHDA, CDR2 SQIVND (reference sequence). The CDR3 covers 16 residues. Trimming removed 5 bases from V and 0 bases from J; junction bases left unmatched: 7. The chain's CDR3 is CASSAGTVYSNQPQHF. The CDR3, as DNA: TGTGCCAGTAGTGCAGGGACAGTCTATAGCAATCAGCCCCAGCATTTT.

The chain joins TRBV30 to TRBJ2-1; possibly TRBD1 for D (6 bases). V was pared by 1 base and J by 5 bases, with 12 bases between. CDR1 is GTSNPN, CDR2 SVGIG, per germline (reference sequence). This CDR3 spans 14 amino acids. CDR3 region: CAWSAGTTNNEQFF. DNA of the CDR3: TGTGCCTGGAGTGCCGGGACAACTAACAATGAGCAGTTCTTC.

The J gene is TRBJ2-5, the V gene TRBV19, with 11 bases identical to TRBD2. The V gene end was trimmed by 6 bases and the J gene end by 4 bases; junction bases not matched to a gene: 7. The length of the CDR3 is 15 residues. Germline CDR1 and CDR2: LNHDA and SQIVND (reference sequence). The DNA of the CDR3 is TGTGCCAGTAGCCCGGTAGCGGGGGGGATAGAGACCCAGTACTTC. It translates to CASSPVAGGIETQYF.

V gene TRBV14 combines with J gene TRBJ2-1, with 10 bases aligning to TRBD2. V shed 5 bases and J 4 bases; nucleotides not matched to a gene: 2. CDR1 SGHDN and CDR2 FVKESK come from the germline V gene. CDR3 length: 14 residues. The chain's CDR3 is CASSWTSGYNEQFF. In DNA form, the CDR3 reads TGTGCCAGCAGCTGGACTAGCGGATACAATGAGCAGTTCTTC.

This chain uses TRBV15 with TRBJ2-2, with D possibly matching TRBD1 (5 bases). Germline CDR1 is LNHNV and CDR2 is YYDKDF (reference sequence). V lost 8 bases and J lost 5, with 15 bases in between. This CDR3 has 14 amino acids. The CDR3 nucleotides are TGTGCCACCTCAGGTCAGGGAAATACCGGGGAGCTGTTTTTT. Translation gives CATSGQGNTGELFF.

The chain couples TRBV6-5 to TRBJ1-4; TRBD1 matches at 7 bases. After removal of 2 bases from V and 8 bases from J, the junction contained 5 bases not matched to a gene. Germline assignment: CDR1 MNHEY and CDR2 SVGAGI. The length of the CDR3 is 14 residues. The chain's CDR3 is CASSYEGAGEKLFF. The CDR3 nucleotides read TGTGCCAGCAGTTACGAGGGGGCTGGGGAAAAACTGTTTTTT.

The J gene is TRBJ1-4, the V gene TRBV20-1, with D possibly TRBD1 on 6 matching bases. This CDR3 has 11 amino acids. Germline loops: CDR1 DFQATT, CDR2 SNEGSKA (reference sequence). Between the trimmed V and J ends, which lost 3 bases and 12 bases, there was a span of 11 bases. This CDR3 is CSASTRGELFF. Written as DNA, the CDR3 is TGCAGTGCTAGCACCAGGGGAGAACTGTTTTTT.

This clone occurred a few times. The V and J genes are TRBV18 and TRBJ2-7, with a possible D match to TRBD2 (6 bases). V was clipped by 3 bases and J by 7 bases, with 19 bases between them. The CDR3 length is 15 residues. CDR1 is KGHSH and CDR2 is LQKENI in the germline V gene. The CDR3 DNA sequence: TGTGCCAGCTCACCTTTGCCCCGGGACTCCGTAGAGCAGTACTTC. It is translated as CASSPLPRDSVEQYF.

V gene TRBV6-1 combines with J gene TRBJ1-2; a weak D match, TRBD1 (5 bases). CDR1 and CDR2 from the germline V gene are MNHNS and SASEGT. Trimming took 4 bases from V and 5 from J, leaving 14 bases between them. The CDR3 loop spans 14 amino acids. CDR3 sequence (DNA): TGTGCCAGCAGTGGGGGGGTTCAGCTGTATGGCTACACCTTC. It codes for CASSGGVQLYGYTF.

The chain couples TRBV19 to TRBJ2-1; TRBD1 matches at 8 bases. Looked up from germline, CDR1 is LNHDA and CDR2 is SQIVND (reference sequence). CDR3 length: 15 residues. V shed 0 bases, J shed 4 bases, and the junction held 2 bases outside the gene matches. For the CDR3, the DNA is TGTGCCAGTAGTATAGACAGGGGGCATTACAATGAGCAGTTCTTC. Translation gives CASSIDRGHYNEQFF.

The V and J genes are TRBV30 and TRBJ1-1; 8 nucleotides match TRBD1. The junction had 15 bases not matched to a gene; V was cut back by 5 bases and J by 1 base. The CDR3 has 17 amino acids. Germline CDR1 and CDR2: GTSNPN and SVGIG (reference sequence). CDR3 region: CAWDTPGGDRPNTEAFF. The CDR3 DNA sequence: TGTGCCTGGGACACACCCGGAGGGGACAGGCCGAACACTGAAGCTTTCTTT.

The CDR3 DNA reads as TGTGCCAGCAGCCCTCCGTGGACAGGGGGAAAGGAGACCCAGTACTTC. Protein product: CASSPPWTGGKETQYF. The rearrangement links TRBV5-4 to TRBJ2-5; 10 bases are shared with TRBD1. Trimming at V came to 4 bases and at J to 5 bases, leaving 11 bases not matched to a gene. The CDR3 covers 16 residues. In germline, CDR1 is SGHNT, CDR2 YYREEE (reference sequence).

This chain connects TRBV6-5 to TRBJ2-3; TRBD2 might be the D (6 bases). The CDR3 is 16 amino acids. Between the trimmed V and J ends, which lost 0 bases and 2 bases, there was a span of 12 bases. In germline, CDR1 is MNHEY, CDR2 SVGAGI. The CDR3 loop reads CASSYSGGVNTDTQYF. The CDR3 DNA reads TGTGCCAGCAGTTACTCCGGGGGAGTCAACACAGATACGCAGTATTTT.

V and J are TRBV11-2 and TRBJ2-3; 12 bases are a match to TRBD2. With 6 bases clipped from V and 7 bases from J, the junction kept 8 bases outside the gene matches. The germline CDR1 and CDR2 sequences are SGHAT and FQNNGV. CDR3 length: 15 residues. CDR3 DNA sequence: TGTGCCAGCAGACCTCTAGCGGGGGGGTATTATACGCAGTATTTT. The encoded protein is CASRPLAGGYYTQYF.

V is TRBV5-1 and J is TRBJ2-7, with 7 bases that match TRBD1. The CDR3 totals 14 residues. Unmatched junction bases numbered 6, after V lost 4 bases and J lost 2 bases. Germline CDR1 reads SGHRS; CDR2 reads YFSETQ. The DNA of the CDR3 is TGCGCCAGCAGCGTTACAGGGGCCGCCTACGAGCAGTACTTC. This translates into CASSVTGAAYEQYF.

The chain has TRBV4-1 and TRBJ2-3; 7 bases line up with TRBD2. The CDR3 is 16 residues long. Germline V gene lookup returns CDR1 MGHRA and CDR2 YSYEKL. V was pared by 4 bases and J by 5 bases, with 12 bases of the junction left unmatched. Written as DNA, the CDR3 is TGCGCCAGCAGCCCTAACAACGGGGAGGGTATAGATACGCAGTATTTT. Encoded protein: CASSPNNGEGIDTQYF.

CDR3 in amino acids: CASTREAGVTTDTQYF. The CDR3 nucleotides read TGCGCCAGCACTCGAGAAGCGGGAGTAACCACAGATACGCAGTATTTT. The rearrangement uses TRBV5-1 and TRBJ2-3, with TRBD2 identical over 8 bases. Germline V gene data show CDR1 as SGHRS and CDR2 as YFSETQ. The CDR3 covers 16 residues. J lost 2 bases, V lost 6 bases, and 11 bases had no gene match. Looking up the rest from reference TRBV5-1 and TRBJ2-3 gives the full variable domain: KAGVTQTPRYLIKTRGQQVTLSCSPISGHRSVSWYQQTPGQGLQFLFEYFSETQRNKGNFPGRFSGRQFSNSRSEMNVSTLELGDSALYLCASTREAGVTTDTQYFGPGTRLTVL.

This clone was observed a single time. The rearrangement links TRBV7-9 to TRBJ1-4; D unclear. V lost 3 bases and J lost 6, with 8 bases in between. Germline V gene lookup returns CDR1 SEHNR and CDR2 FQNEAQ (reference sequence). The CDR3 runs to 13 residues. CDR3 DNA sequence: TGTGCCAGCAGCTTTATGACTGATGAAAAACTGTTTTTT. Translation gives CASSFMTDEKLFF.